What follows are 5 T cell receptor beta chains derived from one specimen sequenced in a study of CD8 T cells in Susac syndrome. RNA amounts of roughly 0.45 to 1 ug underwent reverse transcription with random hexamers. Via MiXCR, TCRdb re-called the immunoSEQ multiplex PCR reads, giving one row per CDR3 protein. The table lists over 350,000 distinct CDR3 sequences, approximately 89% of them singletons. The sequenced sample consisted of CD8+ T cells from PBMCs. These receptors were taken from a human donor with multiple sclerosis.

The chain carries TRBV11-2 and TRBJ1-2; D possibly corresponds to TRBD1 (5 bases). Between the trimmed V and J ends, which lost 1 base and 8 bases, there was a span of 17 bases. Germline lookup yields CDR1 SGHAT and CDR2 FQNNGV. The CDR3 loop spans 15 amino acids. In nucleotides, the CDR3 is TGTGCCAGCAGCTTAGCCCCCAGGGCAGTCTTCGGCTACACCTTC. Its protein product is CASSLAPRAVFGYTF. The full variable domain, its missing parts supplied by reference TRBV11-2 and TRBJ1-2, is EAGVAQSPRYKIIEKRQSVAFWCNPISGHATLYWYQQILGQGPKLLIQFQNNGVVDDSQLPKDRFSAERLKGVDSTLKIQPAKLEDSAVYLCASSLAPRAVFGYTFGSGTRLTVV.

The rearrangement uses TRBV11-2 and TRBJ2-1, with 9 bases fitting TRBD2. The CDR3 length is 15 residues. V lost 2 bases and J lost 6; bases outside the gene matches: 5. The germline gives CDR1 SGHAT, CDR2 FQNNGV. The CDR3 sequence is CASSLMREGTNEQFF. CDR3 in DNA: TGTGCCAGCAGCTTAATGCGGGAGGGGACCAATGAGCAGTTCTTC.

This clonotype was picked up one time. CDR3 in amino acids: CASSYNGAGGKLYNEQFF. The CDR3 DNA follows: TGTGCCAGCAGTTACAACGGGGCGGGGGGAAAACTTTACAATGAGCAGTTCTTC. The V and J genes are TRBV6-5 and TRBJ2-1; 8 nucleotides match TRBD2. The CDR3 contains 18 residues. J gave up 4 bases and V 2 bases, and 13 bases lay outside the gene matches. CDR1 MNHEY and CDR2 SVGAGI come from the germline V gene.

Written as DNA, the CDR3 is TGTGCCAGCAGTTTTATTGTATCAGGCGGTGAGAACACTGAAGCTTTCTTT. It codes for CASSFIVSGGENTEAFF. The V gene is TRBV12-3 or TRBV12-4, the J gene TRBJ1-1, with no clear D. Trimming pared 3 bases from V and 1 base from J, leaving 18 bases between. This CDR3 contains 17 residues.

V is TRBV5-1 and J is TRBJ2-1, with 10 bases matching TRBD2. This CDR3 spans 16 amino acids. Trimming took 5 bases from V and 4 from J; bases not matched to a gene: 9. Germline-derived CDR1 and CDR2 are SGHRS and YFSETQ. The chain's CDR3 is CASRPTSGAIYNEQFF. The DNA of the CDR3 is TGCGCCAGCAGACCAACTAGCGGGGCCATATACAATGAGCAGTTCTTC.